The TCR beta chain under discussion was sequenced for a study of cytotoxic CD8 clonotypes in ibrutinib-treated CLL. This clone was seen only once. The CDR3 is made up of 17 amino acids. Germline CDR1 and CDR2: SNHLY and FYNNEI. Trimming pared 1 base from V and 1 base from J, leaving 14 bases between. Sequenced by immunoSEQ multiplex PCR; TCRdb stores in-frame clones only, minus some. The sample consists of fewer than 400,000 clones, 67% of them appearing once. This material consisted of PBMCs, taken after 36 months of ibrutinib treatment. The receptor was derived from a human donor with chronic lymphocytic leukemia. This rearrangement joins TRBV2 to TRBJ1-5, with D unclear. CDR3 in DNA: TGTGCCAGCAGTGAAGTCAAATCATCCCAGAGCAATCAGCCCCAGCATTTT. Translation: CASSEVKSSQSNQPQHF.